The 28 T cell receptor beta chains reported below all come from one sample, sequenced in a study of technical replicates of blood from a few donors. Produced via immunoSEQ multiplex PCR; TCRdb's table is partial and in-frame only. Of more than 45,000 clones listed, roughly 91% were seen once; the top ten hold approximately 3.6%. The sequenced material came from PBMCs. The receptors here all came from a human donor in good health. Some clones in this sample may be carry-over from other donors' samples.

This chain links TRBV12-5 with TRBJ1-1, with D perhaps matching TRBD1 (6 bases). This CDR3 comprises 13 residues. The germline V and J ends were trimmed by 6 bases and 6 bases, with 14 bases remaining between them. Per germline, CDR1 LGHNT and CDR2 FRNRAP. CDR3 sequence reads: CASGLTGFAEAFF. The DNA for the CDR3 is TGTGCTAGTGGCTTAACAGGGTTCGCTGAAGCTTTCTTT.

This clone appeared a few times. The chain is built from TRBV11-2 and TRBJ2-7; TRBD1 matches at 10 bases. Germline V lookup: CDR1 SGHAT, CDR2 FQNNGV. The CDR3 has 13 residues. V trimming: 5 bases; J trimming: 6 bases; junction bases outside the gene matches: 4. The DNA of the CDR3 is TGTGCCAGCAGCAGAGACAGGGGGCTCGAGCAGTACTTC. This encodes CASSRDRGLEQYF.

The J gene is TRBJ2-5, the V gene TRBV19, with 7 bases matching TRBD1. The V and J ends lost 4 bases and 4 bases, in that order; junction bases with no gene match: 3. From germline, CDR1 is LNHDA and CDR2 SQIVND (reference sequence). This CDR3 is built from 13 residues. As DNA, the CDR3 is TGTGCCAGTAGTAAGACAGGGAGAGAGACCCAGTACTTC. The encoded protein is CASSKTGRETQYF.

The chain recombines TRBV18 with TRBJ1-1; D unclear. Trimming shortened V by 3 bases and J by 5 bases, and 16 bases separated the two germline ends. This CDR3 is 15 amino acids long. From germline, CDR1 is KGHSH and CDR2 LQKENI. The DNA for the CDR3 is TGTGCCAGCTCACCCAGACGGGAGGTGGGGACTGAAGCTTTCTTT. Its translation: CASSPRREVGTEAFF.

In its sample, this clone was seen a few times. The rearrangement uses TRBV4-2 and TRBJ2-1, with 8 nucleotides matching TRBD2. The germline CDR1 and CDR2 sequences are LGHNA and YNFKEQ. This CDR3 has 14 residues. J gave up 8 bases and V 6 bases, and 9 bases lay outside the gene matches. CDR3: CASSYVGRADEQFF. The CDR3 bases are TGTGCCAGCAGTTATGTCGGGAGGGCCGATGAGCAGTTCTTC.

DNA of the CDR3: TGTGCCTGTGGACAGGGGGGACTCTACGAGCAGTACTTC. Its protein product is CACGQGGLYEQYF. The chain combines TRBV30 with TRBJ2-7; 10 nucleotides align to TRBD1. Trimming took 6 bases from V and 3 from J; bases not matched to a gene: 5. CDR1 and CDR2 (germline): GTSNPN, SVGIG (reference sequence). The CDR3 extends over 13 amino acids.

The genes are TRBV7-9 and TRBJ1-1, with TRBD1 as a possible D gene (5 bases). Trimming left V 5 bases short and J 1 base short, with 14 bases between. Germline V lookup: CDR1 SEHNR, CDR2 FQNEAQ (reference sequence). This CDR3 is built from 15 residues. This chain's CDR3 is CASSVRQGPNTEAFF. CDR3 bases: TGTGCCAGCAGCGTCCGGCAGGGCCCGAACACTGAAGCTTTCTTT.

The rearrangement links TRBV7-2 to TRBJ2-1; 10 nucleotides match TRBD2. Trimming cost V 1 base and J 6 bases; bases outside gene matches: 6. Per the germline V gene, CDR1 is SGHTA and CDR2 is FQGNSA. This CDR3 comprises 16 residues. The CDR3: CASSLGSGGAGNEQFF. The DNA for the CDR3 is TGTGCCAGCAGCTTAGGAAGCGGGGGGGCCGGCAATGAGCAGTTCTTC.

The genes are TRBV18 and TRBJ2-3; 13 nucleotides match TRBD2. V lost 1 base, J lost 5 bases, and 3 bases stayed unmatched. CDR1 and CDR2 (germline): KGHSH, LQKENI. CDR3 size: 16 residues. The CDR3 nucleotides are TGTGCCAGCTCACCACGACTAGCGGGAGGTATAGATACGCAGTATTTT. Amino acid sequence: CASSPRLAGGIDTQYF. The whole variable domain, filled in from reference TRBV18 and TRBJ2-3, reads NAGVMQNPRHLVRRRGQEARLRCSPMKGHSHVYWYRQLPEEGLKFMVYLQKENIIDESGMPKERFSAEFPKEGPSILRIQQVVRGDSAAYFCASSPRLAGGIDTQYFGPGTRLTVL.

This chain joins TRBV5-1 and TRBJ2-7; TRBD2 matches 8 bases. The junction had 15 bases not matched to a gene; V was cut back by 4 bases and J by 6 bases. The CDR3 has 16 amino acids. CDR1 is SGHRS, CDR2 YFSETQ, per germline. This CDR3 is CASSVGGAGASGEQYF. CDR3 nucleotides: TGCGCCAGCAGCGTCGGGGGAGCGGGGGCATCCGGCGAGCAGTACTTC.

This clone was found a few times. The genes are TRBV11-3 and TRBJ1-6, with a weak D call TRBD1 (5 bases). This CDR3 is 13 amino acids long. Germline CDR1 is SGHNT and CDR2 is YENEEA. V was pared by 5 bases and J by 10 bases, with 12 bases between. CDR3: CASSRSGDSPLHF. DNA for the CDR3: TGTGCCAGCAGCCGAAGCGGGGACTCACCCCTCCACTTT.

This sequence joins TRBV23-1 and TRBJ1-2, with D perhaps matching TRBD1 (5 bases). TRBV23-1 is flagged as an ORF with uncertain function. The CDR3 runs 14 residues. V was shortened by 10 bases and J by 1 base, with 16 bases between the two germline ends. The CDR3 sequence: CATSRGGVNYGYTF. The CDR3 DNA sequence: TGCGCCACTTCGAGGGGAGGGGTTAACTATGGCTACACCTTC.

The V and J genes are TRBV7-9 and TRBJ2-3; 8 positions agree with TRBD2. V lost 0 bases to trimming and J lost 7 bases; unmatched junction nucleotides: 0. This CDR3 has 13 residues. Germline CDR1 is SEHNR and CDR2 is FQNEAQ (reference sequence). This chain's CDR3 is CASSLASGNTQYF. The DNA of the CDR3 is TGTGCCAGCAGCTTAGCTAGCGGGAATACGCAGTATTTT.

The rearrangement links TRBV25-1 to TRBJ2-5; the D gene is possibly TRBD1 (7 bases). CDR3 length: 15 amino acids. V dropped 3 bases and J dropped 4 bases, with 15 bases sitting between them. The germline V gene has CDR1 MGHDK and CDR2 SYGVNS. Here the CDR3 reads CASSDRGASRETQYF. Here the CDR3 DNA reads TGTGCCAGCAGTGACAGGGGGGCAAGTCGAGAGACCCAGTACTTC.

J is TRBJ2-6 and V is TRBV4-1; the D is unclear. This CDR3 is built from 14 residues. V gave up 1 base and J gave up 1 base, with 2 bases separating them. Germline CDR1 and CDR2: MGHRA and YSYEKL. CDR3 sequence: CASSQASGANVLTF. The DNA of the CDR3 is TGCGCCAGCAGCCAAGCTTCTGGGGCCAACGTCCTGACTTTC.

This chain links TRBV6-1 with TRBJ2-1; 10 bases are shared with TRBD1. This CDR3 comprises 15 residues. V trimming: 2 bases; J trimming: 3 bases; junction bases outside the gene matches: 1. Germline V gene lookup returns CDR1 MNHNS and CDR2 SASEGT. CDR3 loop: CASSEWDRGYNEQFF. The CDR3 DNA sequence: TGTGCCAGCAGTGAATGGGACAGGGGCTACAATGAGCAGTTCTTC.

The chain links TRBV7-9 to TRBJ1-3, with 8 positions matching TRBD1. J lost 7 bases, V lost 5 bases, and 10 bases had no gene match. The CDR3 runs to 15 residues. Germline V CDR1 and CDR2: SEHNR, FQNEAQ (reference sequence). For the CDR3, the DNA is TGTGCCAGCAGCCCGGACGGACAGGGACGGAACACCATATATTTT. Translation gives CASSPDGQGRNTIYF.

The rearrangement uses TRBV5-1 and TRBJ2-3, with D perhaps matching TRBD2 (6 bases). The V end lost 3 bases, the J end lost 6 bases, and 17 bases lay between the germline ends. This CDR3 contains 15 residues. From germline, CDR1 is SGHRS and CDR2 YFSETQ. The CDR3 DNA reads as TGCGCCAGCAGCTGGACTATCCTTGGCTGGGATACGCAGTATTTT. Residues: CASSWTILGWDTQYF.

This chain joins TRBV19 and TRBJ1-5, with 7 bases fitting TRBD1. CDR1 LNHDA and CDR2 SQIVND come from the germline V gene (reference sequence). V shed 4 bases, J shed 6 bases, and the junction held 3 bases outside the gene matches. The CDR3 extends over 13 amino acids. The CDR3 is CASSRDSSQPQHF. CDR3 nucleotide sequence: TGTGCCAGTAGTAGGGACAGTTCTCAGCCCCAGCATTTT.

The rearrangement uses TRBV19 and TRBJ2-1, with TRBD2 as a possible D gene (6 bases). This CDR3 spans 12 amino acids. Per germline, CDR1 LNHDA and CDR2 SQIVND (reference sequence). Trimming removed 5 bases at V and 10 bases at J, with 12 bases between. The CDR3 is CASSQRDSEQFF. DNA of the CDR3: TGTGCCAGTAGTCAACGGGACTCCGAGCAGTTCTTC.

The sample holds a few counts of this clone. This chain links TRBV6-1 with TRBJ1-6; D unresolved. The CDR3 has 12 residues. Germline CDR1 MNHNS, CDR2 SASEGT. The V gene lost 2 bases and the J gene lost 8 bases, with 4 bases spanning the gap. The CDR3 DNA is TGTGCCAGCAGTGAACCGTATTCACCCCTCCACTTT. It is translated as CASSEPYSPLHF.

The chain combines TRBV9 with TRBJ2-7; no definite D call. This CDR3 spans 15 amino acids. The V gene's germline CDR1 is SGDLS and CDR2 YYNGEE. Trimming left V 0 bases short and J 0 bases short, with 10 bases between. Written as DNA, the CDR3 is TGTGCCAGCAGCGTAGCTGGCCACCACTCCTACGAGCAGTACTTC. Translated, it gives CASSVAGHHSYEQYF.

The chain carries TRBV5-8 and TRBJ1-5; 9 bases fit TRBD1. The CDR3 sequence is 14 residues long. Germline V gene sequence: CDR1 SGHTS, CDR2 YDEGEE. After removal of 3 bases from V and 4 bases from J, the junction contained 2 bases not matched to a gene. The CDR3: CASSSDRGNQPQHF. CDR3 nucleotide sequence: TGTGCCAGCAGCTCAGACAGGGGGAATCAGCCCCAGCATTTT. The complete variable domain, with remaining parts taken from reference TRBV5-8 and TRBJ1-5, reads EAGVTQSPTHLIKTRGQQATLRCSPISGHTSVYWYQQALGLGLQFLLWYDEGEERNRGNFPPRFSGRQFPNYSSELNVNALELEDSALYLCASSSDRGNQPQHFGDGTRLSIL.

The chain links TRBV4-1 to TRBJ1-1; D perhaps matches TRBD1 (5 bases). V was shortened by 1 base and J by 2 bases, with 8 bases between the two germline ends. Germline-derived CDR1 and CDR2 are MGHRA and YSYEKL. This CDR3 spans 14 amino acids. Written as DNA, the CDR3 is TGCGCCAGCAGCCAAGGGGGCTCCAACACTGAAGCTTTCTTT. It codes for CASSQGGSNTEAFF.

This chain connects TRBV7-9 to TRBJ2-5; 11 bases are a match to TRBD2. Trimming at V came to 0 bases and at J to 5 bases, leaving 5 bases not matched to a gene. The CDR3 has 16 residues. CDR1 and CDR2 from the germline V gene are SEHNR and FQNEAQ (reference sequence). CDR3 region: CASSLAVGTSGETQYF. Written as DNA, the CDR3 is TGTGCCAGCAGCTTAGCGGTAGGGACTAGCGGTGAGACCCAGTACTTC.

This clone occurred a few times. V and J are TRBV27 and TRBJ1-2, with a possible D match to TRBD1 (5 bases). The CDR3 covers 14 residues. Trimming removed 4 bases at V and 7 bases at J, with 16 bases between. CDR1 is MNHEY and CDR2 is SMNVEV in the germline V gene (reference sequence). The CDR3 reads CASSYAGPSSGYTF. The CDR3, as DNA: TGTGCCAGCAGTTACGCGGGGCCCTCGAGTGGCTACACCTTC.

The J gene is TRBJ2-1, the V gene TRBV30; D unresolved. The germline CDR1 and CDR2 sequences are GTSNPN and SVGIG (reference sequence). The length of the CDR3 is 14 residues. The germline V and J ends were trimmed by 1 base and 0 bases, with 7 bases remaining between them. The CDR3 DNA is TGTGCCTGGAGTGCGTCCCGCTCCTACAATGAGCAGTTCTTC. Amino acid sequence: CAWSASRSYNEQFF.

This clone has only one observation. The chain combines TRBV11-2 with TRBJ1-1; D is uncertain. V shed 0 bases and J shed 0 bases, with 14 bases lying between them. Germline V gives CDR1 SGHAT, CDR2 FQNNGV. The CDR3 contains 17 residues. The chain's CDR3 is CASSLDLSITMNTEAFF. For the CDR3, the DNA is TGTGCCAGCAGCTTAGACCTCAGTATAACGATGAACACTGAAGCTTTCTTT.